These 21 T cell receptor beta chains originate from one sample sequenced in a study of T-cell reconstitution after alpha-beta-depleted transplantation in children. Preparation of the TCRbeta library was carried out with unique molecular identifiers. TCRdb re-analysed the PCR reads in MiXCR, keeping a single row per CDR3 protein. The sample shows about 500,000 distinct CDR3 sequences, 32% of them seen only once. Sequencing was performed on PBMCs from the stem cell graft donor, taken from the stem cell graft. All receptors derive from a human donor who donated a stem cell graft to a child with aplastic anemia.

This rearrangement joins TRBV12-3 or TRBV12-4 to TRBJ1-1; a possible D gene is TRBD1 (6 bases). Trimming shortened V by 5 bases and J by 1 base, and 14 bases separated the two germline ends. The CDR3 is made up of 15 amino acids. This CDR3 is CASSPKGERNTEAFF. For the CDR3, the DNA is TGTGCCAGCAGTCCCAAGGGGGAAAGGAACACTGAAGCTTTCTTT.

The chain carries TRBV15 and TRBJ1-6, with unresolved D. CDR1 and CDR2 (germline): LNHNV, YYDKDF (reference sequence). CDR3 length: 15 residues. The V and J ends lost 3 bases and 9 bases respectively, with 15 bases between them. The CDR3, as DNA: TGTGCCACCAGCAGGGTGAACGGACTCGGTTCACCCCTCCACTTT. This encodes CATSRVNGLGSPLHF.

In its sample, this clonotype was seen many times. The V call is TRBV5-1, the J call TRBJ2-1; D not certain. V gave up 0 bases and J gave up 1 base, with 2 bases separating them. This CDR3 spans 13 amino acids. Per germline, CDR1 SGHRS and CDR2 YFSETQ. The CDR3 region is CASSLASYNEQFF. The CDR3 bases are TGCGCCAGCAGCTTGGCATCCTACAATGAGCAGTTCTTC. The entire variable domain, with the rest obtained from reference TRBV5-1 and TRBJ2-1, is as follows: KAGVTQTPRYLIKTRGQQVTLSCSPISGHRSVSWYQQTPGQGLQFLFEYFSETQRNKGNFPGRFSGRQFSNSRSEMNVSTLELGDSALYLCASSLASYNEQFFGPGTRLTVL.

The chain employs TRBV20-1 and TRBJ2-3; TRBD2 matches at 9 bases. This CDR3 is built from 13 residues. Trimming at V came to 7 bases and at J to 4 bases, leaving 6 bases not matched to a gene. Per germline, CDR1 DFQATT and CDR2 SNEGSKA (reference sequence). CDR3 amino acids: CSGETSGPDTQYF. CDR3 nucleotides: TGCAGTGGAGAGACTAGCGGACCAGATACGCAGTATTTT.

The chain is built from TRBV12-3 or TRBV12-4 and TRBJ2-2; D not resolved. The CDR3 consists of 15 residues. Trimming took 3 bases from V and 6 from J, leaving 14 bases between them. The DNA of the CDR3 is TGTGCCAGCAGTTTTGGGCAGGTCGTAGCCGGGGAGCTGTTTTTT. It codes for CASSFGQVVAGELFF.

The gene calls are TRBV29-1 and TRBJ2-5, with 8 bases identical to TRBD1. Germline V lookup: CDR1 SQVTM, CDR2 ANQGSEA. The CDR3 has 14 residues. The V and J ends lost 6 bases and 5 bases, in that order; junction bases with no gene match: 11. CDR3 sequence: CSVAPGGTLETQYF. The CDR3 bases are TGCAGCGTCGCCCCAGGGGGCACGTTGGAGACCCAGTACTTC.

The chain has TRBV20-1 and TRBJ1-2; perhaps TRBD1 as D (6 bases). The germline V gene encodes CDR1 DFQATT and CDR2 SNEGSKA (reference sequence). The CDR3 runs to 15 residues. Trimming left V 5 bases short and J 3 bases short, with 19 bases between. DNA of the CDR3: TGCAGTGCTGAGATACGGGACACAAGGGACTATGGCTACACCTTC. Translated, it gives CSAEIRDTRDYGYTF.

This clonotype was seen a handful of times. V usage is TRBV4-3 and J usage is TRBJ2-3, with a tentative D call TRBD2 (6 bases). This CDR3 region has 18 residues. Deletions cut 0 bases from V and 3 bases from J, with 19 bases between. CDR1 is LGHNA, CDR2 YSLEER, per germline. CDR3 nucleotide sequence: TGCGCCAGCAGCCAAGATCAGGCTAGCGCGACCCAAACAGATACGCAGTATTTT. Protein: CASSQDQASATQTDTQYF.

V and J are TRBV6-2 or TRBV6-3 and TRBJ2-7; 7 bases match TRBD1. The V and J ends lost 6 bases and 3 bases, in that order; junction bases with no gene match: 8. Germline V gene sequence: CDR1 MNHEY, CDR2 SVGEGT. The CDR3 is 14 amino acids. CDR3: CASRRQRQGYEQYV. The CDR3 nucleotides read TGTGCCAGCAGACGACAGCGACAGGGCTACGAGCAGTACGTC.

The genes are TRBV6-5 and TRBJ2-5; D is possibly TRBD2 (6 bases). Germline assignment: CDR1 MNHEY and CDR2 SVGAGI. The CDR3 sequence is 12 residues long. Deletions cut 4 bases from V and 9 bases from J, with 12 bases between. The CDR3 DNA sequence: TGTGCCAGCAGTTTCCGGGGGAGAGCCCAGTACTTC. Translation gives CASSFRGRAQYF.

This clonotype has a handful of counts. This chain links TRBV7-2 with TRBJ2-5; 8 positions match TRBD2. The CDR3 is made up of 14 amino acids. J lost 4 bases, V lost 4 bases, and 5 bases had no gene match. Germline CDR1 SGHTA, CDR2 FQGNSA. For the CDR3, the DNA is TGTGCCAGCAGCTCAAGCGGGAGTAGAGAGACCCAGTACTTC. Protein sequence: CASSSSGSRETQYF.

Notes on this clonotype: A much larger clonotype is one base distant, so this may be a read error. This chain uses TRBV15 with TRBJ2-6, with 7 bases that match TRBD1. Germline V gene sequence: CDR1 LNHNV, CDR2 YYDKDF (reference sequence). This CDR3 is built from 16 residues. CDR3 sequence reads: CATSREGGSGANVPTF. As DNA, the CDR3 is TGTGCCACCAGCAGGGAAGGGGGCTCTGGGGCCAACGTCCCGACTTTC. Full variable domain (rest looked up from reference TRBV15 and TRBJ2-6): DAMVIQNPRYQVTQFGKPVTLSCSQTLNHNVMYWYQQKSSQAPKLLFHYYDKDFNNEADTPDNFQSRRPNTSFCFLDIRSPGLGDTAMYLCATSREGGSGANVPTFGAGSRLTVL.

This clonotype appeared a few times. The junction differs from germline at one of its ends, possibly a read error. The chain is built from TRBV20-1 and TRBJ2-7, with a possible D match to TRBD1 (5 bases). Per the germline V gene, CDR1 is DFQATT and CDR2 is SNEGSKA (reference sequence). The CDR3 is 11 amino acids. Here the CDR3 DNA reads TGCAGTGCAAGAGCAGGGCGGGAGCAGTACTTC. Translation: CSARAGREQYF.

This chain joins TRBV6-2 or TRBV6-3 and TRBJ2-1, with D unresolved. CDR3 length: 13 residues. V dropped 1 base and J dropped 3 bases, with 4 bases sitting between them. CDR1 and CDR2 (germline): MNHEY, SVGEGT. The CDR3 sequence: CASSYFGYNEQFF. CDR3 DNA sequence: TGTGCCAGCAGTTACTTCGGCTACAATGAGCAGTTCTTC.

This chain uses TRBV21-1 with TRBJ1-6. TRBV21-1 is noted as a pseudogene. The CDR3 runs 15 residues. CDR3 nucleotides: TGTGCCAGCAGCGACCGAAACACGGGTAATTCACCCCTCCACTTT. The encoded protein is CASSDRNTGNSPLHF.

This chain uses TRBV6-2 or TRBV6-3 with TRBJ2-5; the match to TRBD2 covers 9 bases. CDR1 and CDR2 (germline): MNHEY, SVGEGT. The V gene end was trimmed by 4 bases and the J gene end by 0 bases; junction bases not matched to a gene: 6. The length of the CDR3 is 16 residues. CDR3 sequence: CASSFVGLAHQETQYF. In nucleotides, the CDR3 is TGTGCCAGCAGTTTCGTCGGACTAGCGCACCAAGAGACCCAGTACTTC.

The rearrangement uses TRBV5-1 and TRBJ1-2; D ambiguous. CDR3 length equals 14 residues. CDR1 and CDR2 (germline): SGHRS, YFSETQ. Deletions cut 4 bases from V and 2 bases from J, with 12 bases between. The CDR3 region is CASSPGPRNYGYTF. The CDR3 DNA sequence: TGCGCCAGCAGCCCGGGTCCCAGGAACTATGGCTACACCTTC.

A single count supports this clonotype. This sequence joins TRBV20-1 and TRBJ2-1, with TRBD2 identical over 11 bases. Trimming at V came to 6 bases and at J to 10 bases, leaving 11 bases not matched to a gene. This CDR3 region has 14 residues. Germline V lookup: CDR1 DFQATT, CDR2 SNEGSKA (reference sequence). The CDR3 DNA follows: TGCAGTGCCCAAACTAGCGGGAGAAGTGGAGAGCAGTTCTTC. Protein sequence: CSAQTSGRSGEQFF.

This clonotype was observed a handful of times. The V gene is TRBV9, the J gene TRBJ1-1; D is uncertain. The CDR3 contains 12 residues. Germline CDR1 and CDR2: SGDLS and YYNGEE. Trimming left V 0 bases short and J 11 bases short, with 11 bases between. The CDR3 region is CASSVVEGVAFF. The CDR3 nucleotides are TGTGCCAGCAGCGTAGTTGAGGGTGTGGCTTTCTTT.

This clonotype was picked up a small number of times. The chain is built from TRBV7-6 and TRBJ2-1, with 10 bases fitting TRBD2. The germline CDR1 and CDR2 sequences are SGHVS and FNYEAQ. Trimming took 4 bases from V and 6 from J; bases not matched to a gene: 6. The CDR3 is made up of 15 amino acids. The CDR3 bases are TGTGCCAGCAGCTCTAGCGGGAGAACTGGCAATGAGCAGTTCTTC. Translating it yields CASSSSGRTGNEQFF.

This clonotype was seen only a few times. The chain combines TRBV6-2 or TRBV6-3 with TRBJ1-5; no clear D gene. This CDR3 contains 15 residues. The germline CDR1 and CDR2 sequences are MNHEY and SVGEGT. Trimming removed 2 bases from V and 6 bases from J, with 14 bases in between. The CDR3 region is CASSYAYRRSQPQHF. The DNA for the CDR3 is TGTGCCAGCAGTTACGCTTACAGAAGGAGTCAGCCCCAGCATTTT.